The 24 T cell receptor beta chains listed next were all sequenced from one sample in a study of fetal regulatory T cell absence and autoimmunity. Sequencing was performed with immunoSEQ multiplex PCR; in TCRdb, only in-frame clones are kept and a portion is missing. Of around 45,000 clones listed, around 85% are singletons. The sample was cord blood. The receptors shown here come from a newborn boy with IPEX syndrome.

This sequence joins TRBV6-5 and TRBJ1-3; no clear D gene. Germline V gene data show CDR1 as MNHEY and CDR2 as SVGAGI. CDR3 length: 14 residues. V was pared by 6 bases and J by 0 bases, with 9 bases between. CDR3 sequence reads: CASRGLYSGNTIYF. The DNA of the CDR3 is TGTGCCAGCAGGGGTCTCTACTCTGGAAACACCATATATTTT.

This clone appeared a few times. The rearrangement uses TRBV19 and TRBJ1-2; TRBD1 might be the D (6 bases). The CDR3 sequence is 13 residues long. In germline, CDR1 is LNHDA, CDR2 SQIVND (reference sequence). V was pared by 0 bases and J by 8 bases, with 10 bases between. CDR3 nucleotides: TGTGCCAGTAGTATAGATCAGGGGCTGGGCTACACCTTC. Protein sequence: CASSIDQGLGYTF.

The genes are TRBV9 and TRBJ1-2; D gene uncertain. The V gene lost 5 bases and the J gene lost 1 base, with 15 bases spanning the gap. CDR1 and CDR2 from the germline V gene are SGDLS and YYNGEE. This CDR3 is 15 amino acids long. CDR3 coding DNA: TGTGCCAGCAGAGCGGGAAAGGGCTTTAACTATGGCTACACCTTC. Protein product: CASRAGKGFNYGYTF.

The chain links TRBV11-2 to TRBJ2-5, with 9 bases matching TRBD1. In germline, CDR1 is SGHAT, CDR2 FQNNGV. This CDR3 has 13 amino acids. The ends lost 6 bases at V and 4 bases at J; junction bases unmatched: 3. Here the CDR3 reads CASSLQGAETQYF. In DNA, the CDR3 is TGTGCCAGCAGTCTACAGGGGGCAGAGACCCAGTACTTC.

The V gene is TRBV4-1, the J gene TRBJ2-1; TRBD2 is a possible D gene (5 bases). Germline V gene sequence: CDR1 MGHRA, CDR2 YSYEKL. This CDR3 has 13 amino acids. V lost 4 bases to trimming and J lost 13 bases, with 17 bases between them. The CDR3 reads CASSLLGLAGQFF. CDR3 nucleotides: TGCGCCAGCAGCCTCCTCGGACTCGCCGGCCAGTTCTTC.

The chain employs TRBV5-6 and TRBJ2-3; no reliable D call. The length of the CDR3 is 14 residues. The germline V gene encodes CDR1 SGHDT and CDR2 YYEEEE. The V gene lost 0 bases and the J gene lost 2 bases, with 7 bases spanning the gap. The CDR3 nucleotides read TGTGCCAGCAGCTTGGACCTCTCCACAGATACGCAGTATTTT. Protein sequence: CASSLDLSTDTQYF.

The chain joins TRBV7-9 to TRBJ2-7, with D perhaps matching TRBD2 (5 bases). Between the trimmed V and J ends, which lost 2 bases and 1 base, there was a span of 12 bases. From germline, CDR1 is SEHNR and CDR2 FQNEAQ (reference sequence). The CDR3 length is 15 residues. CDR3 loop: CASSLRRWGSYEQYF. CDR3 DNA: TGTGCCAGCAGCTTAAGGAGGTGGGGATCCTACGAGCAGTACTTC.

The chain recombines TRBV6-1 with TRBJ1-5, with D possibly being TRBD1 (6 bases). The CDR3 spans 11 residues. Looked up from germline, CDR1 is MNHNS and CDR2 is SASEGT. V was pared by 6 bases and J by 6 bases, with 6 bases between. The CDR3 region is CASRQGQPQHF. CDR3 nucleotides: TGTGCCAGCAGACAGGGTCAGCCCCAGCATTTT.

CDR3 loop: CASSPYPYRGTNEKLFF. The CDR3 DNA reads as TGCGCCAGCAGCCCATACCCATACAGGGGAACTAATGAAAAACTGTTTTTT. This chain connects TRBV5-1 to TRBJ1-4, with 7 bases aligning to TRBD1. CDR1 and CDR2 (germline): SGHRS, YFSETQ. CDR3 length: 17 amino acids. The trim removed 4 bases at V and 1 base at J, leaving 10 bases unmatched.

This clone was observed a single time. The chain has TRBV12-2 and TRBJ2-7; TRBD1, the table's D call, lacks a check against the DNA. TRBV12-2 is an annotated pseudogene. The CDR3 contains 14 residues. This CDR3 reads CASSPYRGHYEQYF. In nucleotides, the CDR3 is TGTGCAAGTTCCCCTTACAGGGGGCATTACGAGCAGTACTTC.

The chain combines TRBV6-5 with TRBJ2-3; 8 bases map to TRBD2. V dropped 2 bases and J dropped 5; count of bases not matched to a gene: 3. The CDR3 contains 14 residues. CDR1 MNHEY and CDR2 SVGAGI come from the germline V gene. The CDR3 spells CASSYGGGRDTQYF. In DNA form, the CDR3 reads TGTGCCAGCAGTTACGGCGGGGGGCGAGATACGCAGTATTTT.

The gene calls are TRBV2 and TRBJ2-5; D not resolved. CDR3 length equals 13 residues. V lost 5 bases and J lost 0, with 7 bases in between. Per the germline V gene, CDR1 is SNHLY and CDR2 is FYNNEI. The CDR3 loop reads CASSTEYQETQYF. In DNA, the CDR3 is TGTGCCAGCAGTACAGAGTACCAAGAGACCCAGTACTTC. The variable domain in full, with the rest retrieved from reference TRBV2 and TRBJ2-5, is EPEVTQTPSHQVTQMGQEVILRCVPISNHLYFYWYRQILGQKVEFLVSFYNNEISEKSEIFDDQFSVERPDGSNFTLKIRSTKLEDSAMYFCASSTEYQETQYFGPGTRLLVL.

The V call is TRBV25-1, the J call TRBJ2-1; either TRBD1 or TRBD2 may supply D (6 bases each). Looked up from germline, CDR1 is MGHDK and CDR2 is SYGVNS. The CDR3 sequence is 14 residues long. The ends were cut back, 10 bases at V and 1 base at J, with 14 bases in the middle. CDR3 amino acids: CATSGAGSYNEQFF. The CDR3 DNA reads TGTGCCACCTCGGGGGCGGGGTCCTACAATGAGCAGTTCTTC.

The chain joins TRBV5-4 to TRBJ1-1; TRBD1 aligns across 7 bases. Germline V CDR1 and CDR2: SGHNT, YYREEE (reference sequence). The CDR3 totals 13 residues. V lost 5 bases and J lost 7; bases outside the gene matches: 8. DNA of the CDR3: TGTGCCAGCAGTTTTAGAGGGGGCGTTGAAGCTTTCTTT. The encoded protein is CASSFRGGVEAFF.

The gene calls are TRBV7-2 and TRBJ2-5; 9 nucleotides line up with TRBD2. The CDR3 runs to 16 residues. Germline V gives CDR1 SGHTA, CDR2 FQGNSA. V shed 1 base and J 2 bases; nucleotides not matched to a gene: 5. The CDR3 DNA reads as TGTGCCAGCAGCTTAGGGGTAGCGGGGGAACAAGAGACCCAGTACTTC. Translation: CASSLGVAGEQETQYF.

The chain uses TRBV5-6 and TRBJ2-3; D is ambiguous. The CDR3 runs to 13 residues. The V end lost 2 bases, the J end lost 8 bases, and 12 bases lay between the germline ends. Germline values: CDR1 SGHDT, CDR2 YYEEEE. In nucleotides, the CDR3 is TGTGCCAGCAGCTTTACCTCCCCCGTTACGCAGTATTTT. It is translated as CASSFTSPVTQYF.

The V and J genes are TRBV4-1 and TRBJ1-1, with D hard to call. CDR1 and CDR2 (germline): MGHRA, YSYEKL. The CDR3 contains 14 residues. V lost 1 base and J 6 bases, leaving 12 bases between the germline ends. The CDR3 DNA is TGCGCCAGCAGCCAAGGGTTTGGAGGCGCTGAAGCTTTCTTT. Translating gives CASSQGFGGAEAFF.

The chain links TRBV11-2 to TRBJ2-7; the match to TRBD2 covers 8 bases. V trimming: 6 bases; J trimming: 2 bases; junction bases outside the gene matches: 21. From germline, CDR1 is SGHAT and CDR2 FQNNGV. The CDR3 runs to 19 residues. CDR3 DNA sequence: TGTGCCAGCAGGAAAATCTCCGCCCCAGCGGGAGATTCGCCCTACGAGCAGTACTTC. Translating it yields CASRKISAPAGDSPYEQYF.

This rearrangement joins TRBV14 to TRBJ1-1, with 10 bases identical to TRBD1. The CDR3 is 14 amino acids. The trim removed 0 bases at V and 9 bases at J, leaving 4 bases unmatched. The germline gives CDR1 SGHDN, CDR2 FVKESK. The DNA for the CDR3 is TGTGCCAGCAGCCAAGAAAGACAGGGGGCGAAAGCTTTCTTT. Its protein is CASSQERQGAKAFF.

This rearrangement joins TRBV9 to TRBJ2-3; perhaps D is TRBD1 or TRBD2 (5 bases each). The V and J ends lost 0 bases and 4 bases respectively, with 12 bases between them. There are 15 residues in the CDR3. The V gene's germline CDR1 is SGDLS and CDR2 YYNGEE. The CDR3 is CASSVAGTPPDTQYF. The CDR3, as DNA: TGTGCCAGCAGCGTAGCCGGGACCCCGCCAGATACGCAGTATTTT.

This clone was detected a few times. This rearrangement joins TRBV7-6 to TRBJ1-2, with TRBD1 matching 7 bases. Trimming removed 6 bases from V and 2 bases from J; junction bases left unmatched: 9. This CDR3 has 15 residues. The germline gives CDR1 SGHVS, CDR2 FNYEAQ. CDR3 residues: CASSSWGTENYGYTF. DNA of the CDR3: TGTGCCAGCAGTTCGTGGGGGACAGAAAACTATGGCTACACCTTC.

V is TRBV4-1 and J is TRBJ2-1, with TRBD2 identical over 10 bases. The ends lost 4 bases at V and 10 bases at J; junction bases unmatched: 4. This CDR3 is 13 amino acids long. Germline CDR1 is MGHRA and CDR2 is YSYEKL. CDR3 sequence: CASSRGLAVEQFF. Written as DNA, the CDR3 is TGCGCCAGCAGCCGCGGACTAGCGGTAGAGCAGTTCTTC.

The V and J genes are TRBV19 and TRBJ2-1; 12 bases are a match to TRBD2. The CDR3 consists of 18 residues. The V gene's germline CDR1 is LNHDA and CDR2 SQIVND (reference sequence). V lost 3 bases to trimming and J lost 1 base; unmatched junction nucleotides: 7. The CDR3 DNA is TGTGCCAGTAGTATCCTAGCGGGAGGGCCAGTATCCTACAATGAGCAGTTCTTC. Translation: CASSILAGGPVSYNEQFF.

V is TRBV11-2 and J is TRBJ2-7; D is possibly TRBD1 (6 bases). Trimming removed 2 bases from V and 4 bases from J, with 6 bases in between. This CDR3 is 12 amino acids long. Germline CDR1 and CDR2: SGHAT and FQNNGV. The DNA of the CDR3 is TGTGCCAGCAGCTTAACAGGGTACGAGCAGTACTTC. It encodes CASSLTGYEQYF.